A selection of T cell receptor beta chains follows, all from one sample in a study of cytomegalovirus exposure and HLA in healthy donors. The repertoire was sequenced with immunoSEQ multiplex PCR; TCRdb's copy has only in-frame clones and lacks some. The table has some 140,000 clones, roughly 80% seen once; the top ten hold around 2.2%. Sequencing was done on a sample of PBMCs. These receptors were obtained from a man aged 25 to 40 in good health and CMV-seronegative. The CDR3 runs from the conserved cysteine through the conserved F or W. The order of the fields is V gene, clone size, J gene, D gene, CDR3 protein, CDR3 DNA. The D gene is left open where the match is weak. Size values are once, few and many counts, or a class for expanded clones, and some rows have none.

>TRBV5-1|few|TRBJ2-2|TRBD2
CASSLAASGSPNTGELFF
TGCGCCAGCAGCTTGGCCGCTAGCGGGAGTCCAAACACCGGGGAGCTGTTTTTT
>TRBV5-1|.|TRBJ2-7|.
CASSLQGAGQYF
TGCGCCAGCAGCTTGCAAGGGGCCGGGCAGTACTTC
>TRBV19|.|TRBJ2-7|TRBD1
CASSMDGTGGYEQYF
TGTGCCAGTAGTATGGACGGGACAGGGGGCTACGAGCAGTACTTC
>TRBV5-6|.|TRBJ2-3|.
CASSLGPGDTQYF
TGTGCCAGCAGCTTGGGGCCGGGGGATACGCAGTATTTT
>TRBV10-3|.|TRBJ2-5|TRBD1
CAISPSETGAGQYF
TGTGCCATCAGTCCCTCCGAGACAGGGGCTGGGCAGTACTTC
>TRBV18|.|TRBJ2-3|TRBD2
CASSFWQSGGSSDTQYF
TGTGCCAGCTCATTCTGGCAGAGCGGGGGATCGTCAGATACGCAGTATTTT
>TRBV28|.|TRBJ1-5|.
CASSLFPQHF
TGTGCCAGCAGTCTCTTTCCCCAGCATTTT
>TRBV18|.|TRBJ2-1|TRBD2
CASSSISGSSYNEQFF
TGTGCCAGCTCATCAATTAGCGGGAGCTCCTACAATGAGCAGTTCTTC
>TRBV7-8|.|TRBJ2-1|TRBD2
CASSDGLAGAREQFF
TGTGCCAGCTCCGACGGGCTAGCGGGAGCCCGCGAGCAGTTCTTC
>TRBV11-2|.|TRBJ2-7|TRBD2
CASSFALAGDEQYF
TGTGCCAGCAGCTTCGCTCTAGCGGGAGACGAGCAGTACTTC
>TRBV6-5|.|TRBJ2-5|TRBD2
CASVGTSGSQEQYF
TGTGCCAGCGTGGGAACTAGCGGGAGCCAAGAGCAGTACTTC
>TRBV7-9|.|TRBJ2-1|TRBD2
CASSFGTSGRAGNEQFF
TGTGCCAGCAGCTTTGGGACTAGCGGGAGGGCCGGGAATGAGCAGTTCTTC
>TRBV29-1|.|TRBJ1-1|.
CSVGADTEAFF
TGCAGCGTTGGGGCAGACACTGAAGCTTTCTTT
>TRBV30|.|TRBJ2-1|TRBD2
CAWSPGLAVNEQFF
TGTGCCTGGTCTCCGGGACTAGCGGTTAATGAGCAGTTCTTC
>TRBV19|.|TRBJ2-5|.
CASSIDRGGYQETQYF
TGTGCCAGTAGTATAGATCGGGGAGGCTACCAAGAGACCCAGTACTTC
>TRBV19|few|TRBJ2-1|.
CASSMSPGSVPYNEQFF
TGTGCCAGTAGTATGTCTCCCGGGAGCGTGCCTTACAATGAGCAGTTCTTC
>TRBV2|.|TRBJ1-5|TRBD1
CASSRDRNSNQPQHF
TGTGCCAGCAGTCGGGACAGGAATAGCAATCAGCCCCAGCATTTT
>TRBV6-1|.|TRBJ2-5|TRBD2
CASSEAFGTSGRAGETQYF
TGTGCCAGCAGTGAAGCCTTTGGGACTAGCGGGAGGGCAGGGGAGACCCAGTACTTC
>TRBV6-1|few|TRBJ2-1|TRBD1
CASHRQGHNEQFF
TGTGCCAGCCATCGACAGGGTCACAATGAGCAGTTCTTC
>TRBV6-5|.|TRBJ1-1|.
CASSSGHGRSGEAFF
TGTGCCAGCAGTTCGGGACACGGTAGATCCGGGGAAGCTTTCTTT
>TRBV19|.|TRBJ2-1|.
CASSTTGSFSYNEQFF
TGTGCCAGTAGTACAACAGGAAGCTTCTCCTACAATGAGCAGTTCTTC
>TRBV4-3|few|TRBJ2-1|.
CASSQGASEQFF
TGCGCCAGCAGCCAGGGAGCGTCTGAGCAGTTCTTC
>TRBV2|.|TRBJ1-2|TRBD1
CASSEDRTGGGYGYTF
TGTGCCAGCAGTGAAGACAGGACAGGGGGCGGCTATGGCTACACCTTC
>TRBV14|.|TRBJ2-7|.
CASSPRHIYEQYF
TGTGCCAGCAGCCCCCGACACATCTACGAGCAGTACTTC
>TRBV29-1|.|TRBJ2-7|.
CSVGRGIPPHEQYF
TGCAGCGTGGGGCGGGGTATCCCCCCTCACGAGCAGTACTTC
>TRBV7-2|.|TRBJ2-7|TRBD1
CASSPGTGVGEQYF
TGTGCCAGCAGCCCCGGGACAGGGGTGGGCGAGCAGTACTTC
>TRBV7-2|.|TRBJ2-7|TRBD2
CASSLLGGRRSYEQYF
TGTGCCAGCAGCTTATTGGGCGGGAGACGATCCTACGAGCAGTACTTC
>TRBV30|.|TRBJ1-1|.
CAWGLKDTGPRRAFF
TGTGCCTGGGGGTTAAAGGACACCGGCCCACGGAGAGCTTTCTTT
>TRBV28|.|TRBJ2-3|TRBD1
CASSLSGTGKQYF
TGTGCCAGCAGTTTATCCGGGACAGGCAAGCAGTATTTT
>TRBV28|.|TRBJ2-7|.
CASSPVTAKNHYEQYF
TGTGCCAGCAGTCCAGTGACAGCCAAAAACCACTACGAGCAGTACTTC
>TRBV28|.|TRBJ2-1|.
CASRPGTGWAHEQFF
TGTGCCAGCAGACCCGGGACTGGGTGGGCGCATGAGCAGTTCTTC
>TRBV5-4|.|TRBJ2-2|TRBD2
CASSPGTSVRLGELFF
TGTGCCAGCAGCCCAGGGACTAGCGTGAGGCTCGGGGAGCTGTTTTTT
>TRBV12-5|.|TRBJ2-2|.
CASAEGSYTGELFF
TGTGCTAGTGCGGAGGGGTCTTACACCGGGGAGCTGTTTTTT
>TRBV29-1|.|TRBJ1-1|TRBD1
CSVVGAEGGFAEAFF
TGCAGCGTTGTGGGTGCCGAAGGGGGCTTCGCTGAAGCTTTCTTT
>TRBV19|.|TRBJ2-7|.
CASSSDYGRYEQYF
TGTGCCAGTAGTTCGGACTATGGCCGCTACGAGCAGTACTTC
>TRBV6-5|.|TRBJ2-7|TRBD2
CASRRLARPYEQYF
TGTGCCAGCAGGAGACTAGCGAGGCCGTACGAGCAGTACTTC
>TRBV7-9|.|TRBJ2-3|.
CASSFGVDTQYF
TGTGCCAGCAGCTTTGGAGTGGATACGCAGTATTTT
>TRBV19|.|TRBJ1-2|.
CASSRVPQGYNPRYYGYTF
TGTGCCAGTAGCAGGGTGCCTCAGGGGTATAACCCGAGGTACTATGGCTACACCTTC
>TRBV7-8|.|TRBJ2-7|TRBD2
CASSLDIWTSGPWYF
TGTGCCAGCAGCTTAGACATCTGGACTAGCGGCCCCTGGTACTTC
>TRBV28|.|TRBJ2-3|TRBD2
CASSLPGLAPDTQYF
TGTGCCAGCAGTTTACCCGGACTAGCGCCAGATACGCAGTATTTT